The 9 T cell receptor beta chains listed next were all sequenced from one sample in a study of coeliac disease. Sequencing was performed with immunoSEQ multiplex PCR; in TCRdb, only in-frame clones are kept and a portion is missing. The sample holds about 3,300 clones; roughly two thirds are singletons and the top ten take 37%. Sequenced: intraepithelial lymphocytes from the gut. The source of these receptors is a woman in her thirties or forties.

The chain is built from TRBV7-9 and TRBJ1-2; D call uncertain. CDR3 length: 13 residues. CDR1 is SEHNR and CDR2 is FQNEAQ in the germline V gene (reference sequence). Trimming cost V 2 bases and J 4 bases, with 8 bases left between them. Here the CDR3 reads CASSLIASYGYTF. The CDR3 DNA sequence: TGTGCCAGCAGCTTAATAGCGTCCTATGGCTACACCTTC.

This clone was detected a few times. The chain is built from TRBV29-1 and TRBJ1-3; D gene ambiguous. The V gene lost 7 bases and the J gene lost 4 bases, with 8 bases spanning the gap. This CDR3 spans 11 amino acids. Germline V gene sequence: CDR1 SQVTM, CDR2 ANQGSEA. CDR3 sequence: CSGRRGNTIYF. The CDR3 DNA sequence: TGCAGCGGACGGCGGGGAAACACCATATATTTT.

This clone was observed a handful of times. The rearrangement joins TRBV11-1 to TRBJ1-1, with D possibly being TRBD1 (6 bases). The CDR3 runs to 14 residues. V dropped 5 bases and J dropped 5 bases, with 15 bases sitting between them. From germline, CDR1 is SGHAT and CDR2 FQDESV (reference sequence). CDR3 bases: TGTGCCAGCAGCCTCGGCAGGGGCACTACTGAAGCTTTCTTT. This gives the protein CASSLGRGTTEAFF.

V usage is TRBV7-2 and J usage is TRBJ2-7, with D tentatively TRBD1 (6 bases). Between the trimmed V and J ends, which lost 4 bases and 4 bases, there was a span of 8 bases. The CDR3 runs 12 residues. Germline CDR1 reads SGHTA; CDR2 reads FQGNSA. The CDR3 nucleotides are TGTGCCAGCAGCTACAGGGCTTACGAGCAGTACTTC. Translation gives CASSYRAYEQYF.

The CDR3 region is CSVGQGAITEAFF. DNA of the CDR3: TGCAGCGTCGGACAGGGGGCGATCACTGAAGCTTTCTTT. The chain links TRBV29-1 to TRBJ1-1; 11 bases map to TRBD1. Germline assignment: CDR1 SQVTM and CDR2 ANQGSEA. The V segment lost 6 bases and the J segment 4 bases; nucleotides outside the gene matches: 4. This CDR3 region has 13 residues.

This clone was counted a single time. CDR3 residues: CAISEGSTWAPNYGYTF. CDR3 nucleotides: TGTGCCATCAGTGAGGGCTCGACATGGGCTCCCAACTATGGCTACACCTTC. The chain uses TRBV10-3 and TRBJ1-2; D not certain. The CDR3 is made up of 17 amino acids. Germline V lookup: CDR1 ENHRY, CDR2 SYGVKD. V dropped 2 bases and J dropped 2 bases, with 18 bases sitting between them.

The genes are TRBV6-1 and TRBJ2-7; the D is unclear. CDR1 MNHNS and CDR2 SASEGT come from the germline V gene. V lost 4 bases and J lost 3, with 4 bases in between. CDR3 length: 11 residues. The CDR3 here is CASSGYYEQYF. The CDR3 DNA sequence: TGTGCCAGCAGTGGCTACTACGAGCAGTACTTC.

This rearrangement joins TRBV30 to TRBJ1-1; D unresolved. Trimming left V 5 bases short and J 0 bases short, with 7 bases between. The CDR3 consists of 12 residues. Germline CDR1 and CDR2: GTSNPN and SVGIG (reference sequence). In nucleotides, the CDR3 is TGTGCCTGGGCTTCTATGAACACTGAAGCTTTCTTT. It codes for CAWASMNTEAFF.

The chain has TRBV7-9 and TRBJ2-1; 7 positions match TRBD1. CDR1 is SEHNR and CDR2 is FQNEAQ in the germline V gene (reference sequence). J was trimmed by 4 bases and V by 5 bases; bases with no gene match: 14. This CDR3 is built from 17 residues. CDR3 DNA: TGTGCCAGCAGCCCACGGGACAGTTATTCCGAATACAATGAGCAGTTCTTC. It is translated as CASSPRDSYSEYNEQFF. The complete variable domain, with remaining parts taken from reference TRBV7-9 and TRBJ2-1, reads DTGVSQNPRHKITKRGQNVTFRCDPISEHNRLYWYRQTLGQGPEFLTYFQNEAQLEKSRLLSDRFSAERPKGSFSTLEIQRTEQGDSAMYLCASSPRDSYSEYNEQFFGPGTRLTVL.